The clone carrying this TCR beta chain was detected ten times or more. Its target is not known. MiXCR was run by TCRdb on the 5' RACE reads, yielding one entry per CDR3 protein. Of about 13,000 distinct CDR3 sequences in the sample, around 6% were seen once. This record comes from a study of spatial heterogeneity in lung cancer. Study-wide points: How many expanded intratumoral alpha and beta TCRs were present tracked the tumor mutation count, which was a count of nonsynonymous mutations.

Documented time point: sample taken at primary tumor resection. The germline V gene has CDR1 ENHRY and CDR2 SYGVKD. V lost 5 bases and J lost 2; bases outside the gene matches: 8. This CDR3 has 18 residues. The rearrangement uses TRBV10-3 and TRBJ2-3; 15 nucleotides agree with TRBD2. This clonotype was obtained from a female donor with early-stage non-small cell lung cancer. Sample: lung tumor tissue, taken at surgery. The CDR3 DNA is TGTGCCATCAGTTCCGGGACTAGCGGGGGGCTCTACACAGATACGCAGTATTTT. It encodes CAISSGTSGGLYTDTQYF.